These 7 T cell receptor beta chains share one sample of origin, sequenced in a study of blood T cell repertoires in COVID-19 (dated by TCRdb to the early 2020s). Libraries were made using the immunoSEQ multiplex PCR assay. TCRdb took this table from immuneACCESS and kept in-frame rearrangements with V and J called. Such tables lack part of the clones; where checked against another copy, unresolved V genes explain under half of the gap, and the rest is unexplained. Across this sample there are 200,000 to 300,000 clones, with 85% to 90% seen only once. The top ten hold 0.85% to 0.95% of the sample. The sequenced sample was PBMCs or T cells enriched from blood (not recorded which). These TCRs come from a man in his forties or fifties who had been exposed to COVID-19.

The chain uses TRBV6-6 and TRBJ2-2; no clear D gene. Germline assignment: CDR1 MNHNY and CDR2 SVGAGI (reference sequence). This CDR3 contains 14 residues. V lost 7 bases to trimming and J lost 5 bases, with 14 bases between them. The chain's CDR3 is CASKRVAQTGELFF. CDR3 nucleotide sequence: TGTGCCAGCAAACGGGTAGCCCAAACCGGGGAGCTGTTTTTT.

J is TRBJ1-1 and V is TRBV14; D is perhaps TRBD1 (5 bases). Germline CDR1 and CDR2: SGHDN and FVKESK. V was shortened by 4 bases and J by 1 base, with 25 bases between the two germline ends. This CDR3 has 19 residues. CDR3 amino acids: CASSPPKDGGGMRNTEAFF. In DNA, the CDR3 is TGTGCCAGCAGCCCTCCGAAGGACGGGGGAGGCATGAGGAACACTGAAGCTTTCTTT.

The chain couples TRBV23-1 to TRBJ2-5; 10 bases align to TRBD1. TRBV23-1 is an ORF; its function is uncertain. With 8 bases clipped from V and 3 bases from J, the junction kept 3 bases outside the gene matches. This CDR3 spans 13 amino acids. CDR3 DNA sequence: TGCGCCAGCGGCGGGACAGGGGAAGAGACCCAGTACTTC. Translating gives CASGGTGEETQYF.

The chain links TRBV6-5 to TRBJ1-1; D unresolved. CDR1 and CDR2 (germline): MNHEY, SVGAGI. Trimming pared 4 bases from V and 1 base from J, leaving 16 bases between. The CDR3 extends over 16 amino acids. The CDR3 nucleotides are TGTGCCAGCAGTTTCTTCGGGTTAGGAGAGAACACTGAAGCTTTCTTT. It codes for CASSFFGLGENTEAFF.

V gene TRBV30 combines with J gene TRBJ2-2; D unresolved. This CDR3 contains 14 residues. V was cut by 0 bases and J by 3 bases, with 8 bases left in between. CDR1 and CDR2 from the germline V gene are GTSNPN and SVGIG (reference sequence). The DNA of the CDR3 is TGTGCCTGGAGTGTAGTACTTCACACCGGGGAGCTGTTTTTT. Translation gives CAWSVVLHTGELFF.

The V and J genes are TRBV21-1 and TRBJ2-1; TRBD2, the table's D call, lacks a check against the DNA. TRBV21-1 is flagged as a pseudogene. The CDR3 consists of 19 residues. Here the CDR3 DNA reads TGTGCCAGCAGCAAAGACAGCGGGGGGGCCTTAATTGATTGCAATGAGCAGTTCTTC. Its translation is CASSKDSGGALIDCNEQFF.

The chain joins TRBV7-8 to TRBJ1-3, with no clear D. The V and J ends lost 5 bases and 0 bases respectively, with 8 bases between them. Per germline, CDR1 SGHVS and CDR2 FQNEAQ. This CDR3 contains 14 residues. CDR3 loop: CASSAGFSGNTIYF. The CDR3 nucleotides are TGTGCCAGCAGCGCCGGGTTCTCTGGAAACACCATATATTTT.